Described below is a single TCR beta chain sequence and its context. Antigen unknown. The data originate from a study of cytomegalovirus exposure and HLA in healthy donors. The germline CDR1 and CDR2 sequences are MNHNS and SASEGT. The CDR3 spans 14 residues. V dropped 6 bases and J dropped 2; count of bases not matched to a gene: 7. Study-level points and caveats: Cytomegalovirus association was listed for roughly 160 TCR beta chains.

Some clones are missing from TCRdb's copy, which holds only in-frame ones; the method was immunoSEQ multiplex PCR. This sample has 130,000 to 150,000 clones, with approximately 90% found just once. Material for sequencing was PBMCs. This rearrangement joins TRBV6-1 to TRBJ2-7; the match to TRBD2 covers 7 bases. The sequence came from a woman in her 30s in good health and CMV-seropositive. CDR3 sequence reads: CASRGGTPTYEQYF. CDR3 coding DNA: TGTGCCAGCAGGGGAGGGACGCCAACCTACGAGCAGTACTTC.